This T cell receptor (beta chain) stems from a study of T cells in Graves' hyperthyroidism and ophthalmopathy. Study-level results: Researchers found most expanded thyroid clonotypes above 0.001 in blood as well.

Germline V lookup: CDR1 KGHSH, CDR2 LQKENI. The CDR3 runs 15 residues. J lost 3 bases, V lost 0 bases, and 1 base had no gene match. Out of roughly 9.1 ml of fresh peripheral blood came the PBMCs. Amplification of TCR beta CDR3 regions was performed using RNA transcripts as template. The TCR CDR3 was amplified in a first-round RT-PCR using the HTBI primer set. MiXCR was run by TCRdb on the multiplex PCR reads, yielding one entry per CDR3 protein. Among around 500,000 distinct CDR3 sequences, 12% to 15% were seen once, and the ten largest hold about 15%. The table lists this clonotype with many counts. The antigen is unknown.

The genes are TRBV18 and TRBJ2-7; 11 positions match TRBD2. The clonotype was recovered from a woman in her 40s with Graves' hyperthyroidism. Sample: blood. The CDR3 DNA sequence: TGTGCCAGCTCACCACCGGGGACTAGCGGCTACGAGCAGTACTTC. Translating it yields CASSPPGTSGYEQYF.